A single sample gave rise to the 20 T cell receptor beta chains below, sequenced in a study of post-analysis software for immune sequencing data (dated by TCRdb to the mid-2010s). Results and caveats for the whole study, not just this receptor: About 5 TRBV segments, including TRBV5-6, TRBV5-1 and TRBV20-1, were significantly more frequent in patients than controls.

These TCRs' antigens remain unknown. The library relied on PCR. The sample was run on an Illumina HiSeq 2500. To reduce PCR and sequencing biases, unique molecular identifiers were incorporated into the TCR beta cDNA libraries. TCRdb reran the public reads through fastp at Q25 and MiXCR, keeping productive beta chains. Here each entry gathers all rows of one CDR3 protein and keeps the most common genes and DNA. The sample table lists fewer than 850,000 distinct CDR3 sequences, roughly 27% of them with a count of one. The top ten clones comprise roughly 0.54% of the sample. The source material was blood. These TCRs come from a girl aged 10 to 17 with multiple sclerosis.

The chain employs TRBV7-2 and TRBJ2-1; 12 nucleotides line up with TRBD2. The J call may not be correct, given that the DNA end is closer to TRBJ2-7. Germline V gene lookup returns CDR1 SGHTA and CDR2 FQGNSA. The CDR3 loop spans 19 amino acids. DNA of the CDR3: TGTGCCAGCAGCTTGAGGACTAGCGGGGTGTCCACGCTACCGTACGAGCAGTACTTC. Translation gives CASSLRTSGVSTLPYEQYF.

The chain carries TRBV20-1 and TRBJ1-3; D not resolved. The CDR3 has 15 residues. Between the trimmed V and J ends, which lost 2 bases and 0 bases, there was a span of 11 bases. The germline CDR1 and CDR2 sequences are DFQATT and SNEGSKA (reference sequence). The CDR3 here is CSARKQDTSGNTIYF. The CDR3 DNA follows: TGCAGTGCTAGAAAGCAGGATACCTCTGGAAACACCATATATTTT.

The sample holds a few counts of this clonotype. The CDR3 nucleotides read TGTGCCAGCAGTGAAGCTGTCGGCGCTGGGGCCAACGTCCTGACTTTC. Translated: CASSEAVGAGANVLTF. The V and J genes are TRBV6-1 and TRBJ2-6; no firm D call. Deletions cut 0 bases from V and 2 bases from J, with 8 bases between. Germline V CDR1 and CDR2: MNHNS, SASEGT. The CDR3 has 16 amino acids.

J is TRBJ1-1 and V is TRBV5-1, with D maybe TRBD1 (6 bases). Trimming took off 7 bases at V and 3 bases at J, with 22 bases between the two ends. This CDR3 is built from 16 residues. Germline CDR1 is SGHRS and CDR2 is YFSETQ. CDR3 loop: CASRRGSMRPYTEAFF. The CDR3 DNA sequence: TGCGCCAGCCGCAGGGGCAGCATGAGACCGTACACTGAAGCTTTCTTT.

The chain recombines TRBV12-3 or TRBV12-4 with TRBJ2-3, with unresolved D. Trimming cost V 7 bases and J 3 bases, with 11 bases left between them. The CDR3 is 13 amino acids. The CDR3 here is CASTLLTTDTQYF. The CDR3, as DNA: TGTGCCAGCACCCTCCTCACTACAGATACGCAGTATTTT.

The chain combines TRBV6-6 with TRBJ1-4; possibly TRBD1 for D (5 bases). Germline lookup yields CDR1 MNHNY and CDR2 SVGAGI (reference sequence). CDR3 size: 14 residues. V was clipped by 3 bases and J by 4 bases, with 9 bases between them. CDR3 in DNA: TGTGCCAGCAGTTATGGGGGTTTTAATGAAAAACTGTTTTTT. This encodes CASSYGGFNEKLFF.

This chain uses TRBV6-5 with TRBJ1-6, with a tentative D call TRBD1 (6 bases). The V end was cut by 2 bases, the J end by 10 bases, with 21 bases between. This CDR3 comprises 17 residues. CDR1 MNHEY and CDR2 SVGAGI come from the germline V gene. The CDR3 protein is CASSYSRGGGSRSPLHF. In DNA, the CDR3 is TGTGCCAGCAGTTACAGCAGGGGTGGGGGATCCCGATCACCCCTCCACTTT.

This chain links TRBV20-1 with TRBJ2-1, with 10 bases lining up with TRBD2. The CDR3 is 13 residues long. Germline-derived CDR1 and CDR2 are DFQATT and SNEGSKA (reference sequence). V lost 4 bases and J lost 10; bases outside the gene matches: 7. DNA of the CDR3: TGCAGTGCTAATCTAGCGGGAGTCCGCGAGCAGTTCTTC. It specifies CSANLAGVREQFF.

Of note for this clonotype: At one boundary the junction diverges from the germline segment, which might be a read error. The CDR3 spells CAGSFQGSRQYF. CDR3 in DNA: TGTGCCGGCAGTTTCCAGGGGTCGCGGCAGTACTTC. The rearrangement joins TRBV12-3 or TRBV12-4 to TRBJ2-5; D is perhaps TRBD1 (6 bases). This CDR3 has 12 amino acids.

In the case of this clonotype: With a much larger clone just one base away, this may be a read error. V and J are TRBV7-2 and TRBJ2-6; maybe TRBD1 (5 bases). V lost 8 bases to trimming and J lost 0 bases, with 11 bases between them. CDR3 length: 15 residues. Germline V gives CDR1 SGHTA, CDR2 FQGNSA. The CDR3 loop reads CASGLQGSGANVLTF. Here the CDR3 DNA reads TGTGCCAGCGGCCTGCAGGGCTCTGGGGCCAACGTCCTGACTTTC.

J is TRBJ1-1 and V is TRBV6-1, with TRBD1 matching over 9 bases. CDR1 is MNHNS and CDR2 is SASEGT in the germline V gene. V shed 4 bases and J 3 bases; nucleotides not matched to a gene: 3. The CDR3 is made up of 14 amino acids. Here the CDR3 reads CASSARDRDTEAFF. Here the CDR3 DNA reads TGTGCCAGCAGTGCCCGGGACAGGGACACTGAAGCTTTCTTT.

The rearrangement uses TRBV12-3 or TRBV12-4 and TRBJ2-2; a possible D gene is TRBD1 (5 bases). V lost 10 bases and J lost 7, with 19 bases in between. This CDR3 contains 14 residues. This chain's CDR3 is CATTPGFSGGELFF. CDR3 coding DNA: TGTGCCACTACACCAGGGTTTTCAGGCGGGGAGCTGTTTTTT.

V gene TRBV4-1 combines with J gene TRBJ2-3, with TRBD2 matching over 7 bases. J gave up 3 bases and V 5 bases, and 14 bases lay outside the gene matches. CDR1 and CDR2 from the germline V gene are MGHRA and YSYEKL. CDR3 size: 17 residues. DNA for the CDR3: TGCGCCAGCAGCAGGGTCGTCGCGGGGGTGTCAACAGATACGCAGTATTTT. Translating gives CASSRVVAGVSTDTQYF.

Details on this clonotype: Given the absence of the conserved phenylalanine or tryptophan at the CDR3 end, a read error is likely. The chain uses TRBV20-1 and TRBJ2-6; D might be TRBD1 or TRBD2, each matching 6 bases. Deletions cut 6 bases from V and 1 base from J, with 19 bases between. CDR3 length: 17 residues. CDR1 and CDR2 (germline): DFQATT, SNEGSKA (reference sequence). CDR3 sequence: CSAPEGGLYSGANVLTY. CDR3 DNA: TGCAGTGCCCCCGAGGGGGGCCTTTATTCTGGGGCCAACGTCCTGACTTAC.

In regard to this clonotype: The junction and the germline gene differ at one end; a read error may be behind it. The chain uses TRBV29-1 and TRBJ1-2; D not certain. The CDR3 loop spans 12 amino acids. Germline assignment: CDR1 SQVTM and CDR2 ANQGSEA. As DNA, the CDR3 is TGCAGCGTTGGTCAGTCGAACTATGGCTATACCTTC. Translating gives CSVGQSNYGYTF.

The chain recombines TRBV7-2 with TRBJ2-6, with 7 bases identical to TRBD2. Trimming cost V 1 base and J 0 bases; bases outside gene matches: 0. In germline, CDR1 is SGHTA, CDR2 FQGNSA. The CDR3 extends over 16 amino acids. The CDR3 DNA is TGTGCCAGCAGCTTAGGACTAGCCTCTGGGGCCAACGTCCTGACTTTC. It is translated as CASSLGLASGANVLTF.

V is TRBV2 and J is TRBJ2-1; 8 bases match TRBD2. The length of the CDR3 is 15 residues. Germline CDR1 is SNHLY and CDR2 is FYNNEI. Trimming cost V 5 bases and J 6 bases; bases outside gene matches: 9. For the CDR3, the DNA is TGTGCCAGCAGTTGGGGGCGGGGGGCCACCAATGAGCAGTTCTTC. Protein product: CASSWGRGATNEQFF.

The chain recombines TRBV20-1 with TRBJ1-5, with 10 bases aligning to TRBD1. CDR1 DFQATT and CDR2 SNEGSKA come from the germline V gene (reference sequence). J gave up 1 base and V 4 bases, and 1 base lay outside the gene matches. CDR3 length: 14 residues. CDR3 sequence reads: CSATDRGSNQPQHF. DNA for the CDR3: TGCAGTGCTACGGACAGGGGGAGCAATCAGCCCCAGCATTTT.

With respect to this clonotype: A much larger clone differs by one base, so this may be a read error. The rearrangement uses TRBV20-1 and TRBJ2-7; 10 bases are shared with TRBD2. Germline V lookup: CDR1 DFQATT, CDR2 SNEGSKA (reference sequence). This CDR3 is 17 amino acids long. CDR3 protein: CCARDSQTLAGVREQYF. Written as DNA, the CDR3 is TGCTGTGCTAGAGATTCGCAGACCCTAGCGGGAGTTCGCGAGCAGTACTTC.

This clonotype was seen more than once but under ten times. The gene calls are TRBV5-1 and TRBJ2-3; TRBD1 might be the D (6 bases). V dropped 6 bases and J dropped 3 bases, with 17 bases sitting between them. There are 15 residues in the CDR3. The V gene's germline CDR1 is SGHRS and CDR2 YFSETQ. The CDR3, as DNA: TGCGCCAGCAACCCGGGACACGTGAATACAGATACGCAGTATTTT. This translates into CASNPGHVNTDTQYF.